These 25 T cell receptor beta chains originate from one sample sequenced in a study of long-term antiretroviral therapy in people with HIV. immunoSEQ v3.0 was run at survey level. Libraries were prepared by immunoSEQ multiplex PCR; TCRdb keeps only in-frame clonotypes and omits some of them. Counted here are around 12,000 clones, around 90% occurring once; the ten biggest clones make up more than 20%. Source: unsorted PBMCs, taken 2.1 years after starting antiretroviral therapy. Receptors originate from a woman aged 40 to 50 with HIV.

The rearrangement links TRBV6-1 to TRBJ1-5; D is undetermined. This CDR3 has 16 amino acids. V was trimmed by 0 bases and J by 3 bases, leaving 12 bases between them. CDR1 and CDR2 (germline): MNHNS, SASEGT. The CDR3 sequence is CASSEAPGSYNQPQHF. CDR3 bases: TGTGCCAGCAGTGAAGCCCCGGGCAGTTACAATCAGCCCCAGCATTTT.

The rearrangement uses TRBV19 and TRBJ1-6; D call uncertain. From germline, CDR1 is LNHDA and CDR2 SQIVND (reference sequence). Trimming removed 4 bases from V and 6 bases from J, with 13 bases in between. The CDR3 extends over 15 amino acids. Here the CDR3 reads CASSKLDLGNSPLHF. The CDR3 nucleotides are TGTGCCAGTAGTAAACTGGACTTGGGTAATTCACCCCTCCACTTT.

This clone was observed a few times. The genes are TRBV7-9 and TRBJ1-2; D is unresolved. The germline V gene encodes CDR1 SEHNR and CDR2 FQNEAQ (reference sequence). This CDR3 comprises 16 residues. V dropped 2 bases and J dropped 5 bases, with 18 bases sitting between them. DNA for the CDR3: TGTGCCAGCAGCTTACTCCGTCAAGAGTCAAGATATGGCTACACCTTC. Residues: CASSLLRQESRYGYTF.

The chain joins TRBV7-8 to TRBJ1-1; a weak D match, TRBD1 (6 bases). Trimming pared 5 bases from V and 2 bases from J, leaving 12 bases between. Per the germline V gene, CDR1 is SGHVS and CDR2 is FQNEAQ. The CDR3 length is 14 residues. The CDR3 DNA is TGTGCCAGCAGCCCAGGGACAACAAACACTGAAGCTTTCTTT. It codes for CASSPGTTNTEAFF. The entire variable domain, with the rest obtained from reference TRBV7-8 and TRBJ1-1, is as follows: GAGVSQSPRYKVAKRGQDVALRCDPISGHVSLFWYQQALGQGPEFLTYFQNEAQLDKSGLPSDRFFAERPEGSVSTLKIQRTQQEDSAVYLCASSPGTTNTEAFFGQGTRLTVV.

This chain connects TRBV5-4 to TRBJ1-6; no clear D gene. CDR3 length: 16 residues. Trimming took off 0 bases at V and 0 bases at J, with 7 bases between the two ends. Germline lookup yields CDR1 SGHNT and CDR2 YYREEE (reference sequence). The CDR3 DNA sequence: TGTGCCAGCAGCTTGGCGGGGAGCTCCTATAATTCACCCCTCCACTTT. Translating it yields CASSLAGSSYNSPLHF.

The table lists this clone with a count of one. The rearrangement links TRBV19 to TRBJ1-4; D is perhaps TRBD1 (5 bases). Trimming removed 7 bases from V and 7 bases from J, with 13 bases in between. Germline CDR1 reads LNHDA; CDR2 reads SQIVND (reference sequence). The CDR3 spans 13 residues. CDR3 residues: CASMRGAGEKLFF. CDR3 nucleotide sequence: TGTGCCAGTATGCGAGGGGCGGGTGAAAAACTGTTTTTT.

This clone was observed once. This chain joins TRBV25-1 and TRBJ2-1; D gene unclear. CDR3 length: 14 residues. Trimming took off 3 bases at V and 10 bases at J, with 16 bases between the two ends. Germline CDR1 MGHDK, CDR2 SYGVNS. The CDR3 sequence: CASSDQTSSREQFF. CDR3 bases: TGTGCCAGCAGTGACCAGACTTCGAGCCGCGAGCAGTTCTTC.

This clone appeared a few times. The chain has TRBV5-1 and TRBJ1-1; no clear D. Trimming left V 1 base short and J 1 base short, with 5 bases between. This CDR3 contains 13 residues. Per the germline V gene, CDR1 is SGHRS and CDR2 is YFSETQ. The CDR3 is CASSLNENTEAFF. The CDR3 DNA sequence: TGCGCCAGCAGCTTGAACGAGAACACTGAAGCTTTCTTT.

This chain links TRBV7-2 with TRBJ2-5, with D perhaps given as TRBD1 or TRBD2 (6 bases each). Germline CDR1 is SGHTA and CDR2 is FQGNSA. V was shortened by 3 bases and J by 0 bases, with 14 bases between the two germline ends. The CDR3 totals 16 residues. The CDR3 sequence: CASSFNWGAYQETQYF. The CDR3 nucleotides are TGTGCCAGCAGCTTCAATTGGGGGGCGTACCAAGAGACCCAGTACTTC.

The chain carries TRBV30 and TRBJ1-3, with 8 nucleotides matching TRBD1. Germline assignment: CDR1 GTSNPN and CDR2 SVGIG (reference sequence). The CDR3 spans 13 residues. With 5 bases clipped from V and 4 bases from J, the junction kept 4 bases outside the gene matches. CDR3 residues: CAWDRGGGNTIYF. CDR3 sequence (DNA): TGTGCCTGGGACAGGGGCGGCGGAAACACCATATATTTT. The full variable domain, rest sourced from reference TRBV30 and TRBJ1-3, is SQTIHQWPATLVQPVGSPLSLECTVEGTSNPNLYWYRQAAGRGLQLLFYSVGIGQISSEVPQNLSASRPQDRQFILSSKKLLLSDSGFYLCAWDRGGGNTIYFGEGSWLTVV.

The chain carries TRBV6-6 and TRBJ2-3, with 10 bases aligning to TRBD2. The germline V gene encodes CDR1 MNHNY and CDR2 SVGAGI (reference sequence). Trimming removed 7 bases from V and 2 bases from J; junction bases left unmatched: 6. The CDR3 is 15 amino acids. The chain's CDR3 is CASNRAGGFTDTQYF. DNA for the CDR3: TGTGCCAGCAATCGAGCGGGGGGGTTCACAGATACGCAGTATTTT.

The chain couples TRBV7-9 to TRBJ1-1, with a tentative D call TRBD1 (5 bases). Germline values: CDR1 SEHNR, CDR2 FQNEAQ (reference sequence). CDR3 length equals 15 residues. V was shortened by 0 bases and J by 8 bases, with 16 bases between the two germline ends. CDR3 protein: CASSLAQGMVLEAFF. The CDR3 nucleotides are TGTGCCAGCAGCTTAGCGCAGGGAATGGTCCTGGAAGCTTTCTTT.

This sequence joins TRBV7-9 and TRBJ2-7, with a tentative D call TRBD1 (7 bases). CDR3 length equals 14 residues. V dropped 5 bases and J dropped 5 bases, with 16 bases sitting between them. Looked up from germline, CDR1 is SEHNR and CDR2 is FQNEAQ (reference sequence). The CDR3 region has the DNA TGTGCCAGCAGCATGAGCAGGGGGGACGACGAGCAGTACTTC. Its translation: CASSMSRGDDEQYF.

The V call is TRBV7-9, the J call TRBJ1-4, with unresolved D. The germline V gene encodes CDR1 SEHNR and CDR2 FQNEAQ (reference sequence). CDR3 length equals 14 residues. Trimming cost V 5 bases and J 1 base, with 8 bases left between them. The DNA of the CDR3 is TGTGCCAGCAGCCAGGACCTAACTAATGAAAAACTGTTTTTT. Its translation is CASSQDLTNEKLFF.

The chain combines TRBV18 with TRBJ2-7; a possible D gene is TRBD1 (6 bases). Germline V gene sequence: CDR1 KGHSH, CDR2 LQKENI. CDR3 length equals 14 residues. V dropped 5 bases and J dropped 0 bases, with 11 bases sitting between them. Here the CDR3 DNA reads TGTGCCAGCTCAACCGGGACAAACTCCTACGAGCAGTACTTC. Translating it yields CASSTGTNSYEQYF.

The chain combines TRBV29-1 with TRBJ1-2; 7 bases match TRBD1. Trimming at V came to 7 bases and at J to 4 bases, leaving 6 bases not matched to a gene. This CDR3 has 12 residues. Germline CDR1 reads SQVTM; CDR2 reads ANQGSEA. CDR3 residues: CSGPGQTYGYTF. CDR3 DNA sequence: TGCAGCGGACCGGGACAGACCTATGGCTACACCTTC. Looking up the rest from reference TRBV29-1 and TRBJ1-2 gives the full variable domain: SAVISQKPSRDICQRGTSLTIQCQVDSQVTMMFWYRQQPGQSLTLIATANQGSEATYESGFVIDKFPISRPNLTFSTLTVSNMSPEDSSIYLCSGPGQTYGYTFGSGTRLTVV.

Here the CDR3 reads CASSLASGGRQWYEQYF. CDR3 nucleotide sequence: TGCGCCAGCAGCTTGGCCTCGGGGGGTCGTCAATGGTACGAGCAGTACTTC. The chain links TRBV5-1 to TRBJ2-7; 7 positions match TRBD2. The CDR3 contains 17 residues. Germline V gene lookup returns CDR1 SGHRS and CDR2 YFSETQ. V dropped 0 bases and J dropped 4; count of bases not matched to a gene: 13.

The chain has TRBV7-2 and TRBJ1-2; D gene uncertain. CDR3 length: 13 amino acids. With 1 base removed from V and 5 bases from J, the gap between germline ends came to 8 bases. Germline lookup yields CDR1 SGHTA and CDR2 FQGNSA. The CDR3 is CASSLEISYGYTF. The CDR3 nucleotides read TGTGCCAGCAGCTTAGAGATTTCATATGGCTACACCTTC.

The genes are TRBV5-1 and TRBJ1-2, with a weak D call TRBD1 (5 bases). The CDR3 has 14 amino acids. In germline, CDR1 is SGHRS, CDR2 YFSETQ. The V end lost 5 bases, the J end lost 5 bases, and 16 bases lay between the germline ends. DNA for the CDR3: TGCGCCAGCAGTTCCCCCGGGGGGGGGTATGGCTACACCTTC. Its protein product is CASSSPGGGYGYTF.

This chain links TRBV5-1 with TRBJ2-1, with D unresolved. The V gene's germline CDR1 is SGHRS and CDR2 YFSETQ. V was clipped by 0 bases and J by 4 bases, with 14 bases between them. The CDR3 has 16 amino acids. The CDR3 DNA sequence: TGCGCCAGCAGCTTGGTGCAGGCAGGCCGTTACAATGAGCAGTTCTTC. This translates into CASSLVQAGRYNEQFF. The full variable domain, its missing parts supplied by reference TRBV5-1 and TRBJ2-1, is KAGVTQTPRYLIKTRGQQVTLSCSPISGHRSVSWYQQTPGQGLQFLFEYFSETQRNKGNFPGRFSGRQFSNSRSEMNVSTLELGDSALYLCASSLVQAGRYNEQFFGPGTRLTVL.

The CDR3 DNA reads as TGTGCCAGCAGCTCTGGTAGCGTTAGAGGGGAGACCCAGTACTTC. The encoded protein is CASSSGSVRGETQYF. The gene calls are TRBV7-2 and TRBJ2-5; tentative D call: TRBD2 (5 bases). The CDR3 consists of 15 residues. The V end lost 4 bases, the J end lost 5 bases, and 17 bases lay between the germline ends. Germline CDR1 reads SGHTA; CDR2 reads FQGNSA.

The chain uses TRBV7-2 and TRBJ1-6; D unclear. This CDR3 contains 17 residues. Germline CDR1 SGHTA, CDR2 FQGNSA. The V end was cut by 2 bases, the J end by 3 bases, with 14 bases between. CDR3: CASSLNGVTLYNSPLHF. The CDR3 DNA reads TGTGCCAGCAGCTTAAATGGGGTAACTCTCTATAATTCACCCCTCCACTTT.

The chain uses TRBV6-6 and TRBJ1-2, with 7 bases lining up with TRBD1. CDR1 and CDR2 (germline): MNHNY, SVGAGI (reference sequence). The ends lost 6 bases at V and 0 bases at J; junction bases unmatched: 1. The CDR3 runs to 13 residues. The CDR3 DNA reads TGTGCCAGCAGGCAGGGGGCTAACTATGGCTACACCTTC. Translated, it gives CASRQGANYGYTF.

The chain links TRBV18 to TRBJ1-5, with no clear D. CDR3 length: 14 residues. Germline assignment: CDR1 KGHSH and CDR2 LQKENI. Trimming took off 2 bases at V and 1 base at J, with 6 bases between the two ends. CDR3 nucleotide sequence: TGTGCCAGCTCACCAGGGGTGAGCAATCAGCCCCAGCATTTT. It is translated as CASSPGVSNQPQHF.

The chain uses TRBV29-1 and TRBJ1-2; TRBD1 matches at 8 bases. Germline CDR1 and CDR2: SQVTM and ANQGSEA. V gave up 7 bases and J gave up 4 bases; unmatched junction bases: 11. CDR3 length: 14 residues. CDR3 sequence reads: CSDGKGQGGYGYTF. CDR3 in DNA: TGCAGCGACGGAAAAGGACAGGGAGGCTATGGCTACACCTTC.